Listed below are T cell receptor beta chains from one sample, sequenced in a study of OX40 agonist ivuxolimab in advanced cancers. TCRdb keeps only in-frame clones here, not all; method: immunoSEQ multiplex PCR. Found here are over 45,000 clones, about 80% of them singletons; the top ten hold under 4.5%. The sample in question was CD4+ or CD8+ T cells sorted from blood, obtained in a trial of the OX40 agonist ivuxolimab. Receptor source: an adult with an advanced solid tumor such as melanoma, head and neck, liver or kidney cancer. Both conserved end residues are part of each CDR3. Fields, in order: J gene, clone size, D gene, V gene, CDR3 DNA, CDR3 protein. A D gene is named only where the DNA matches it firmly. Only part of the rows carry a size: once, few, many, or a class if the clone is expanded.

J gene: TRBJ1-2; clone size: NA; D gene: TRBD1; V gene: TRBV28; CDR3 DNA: TGTGCCAGCAGCGTCTCAGGGACAGGAAGGAATTACTACACCTTC; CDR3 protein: CASSVSGTGRNYYTF
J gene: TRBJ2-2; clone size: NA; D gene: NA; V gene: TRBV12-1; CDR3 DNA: TGTGCCAGCAGCTTTGAGGGTCGCGGGACCGGGGAGCTGTTTTTT; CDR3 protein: CASSFEGRGTGELFF
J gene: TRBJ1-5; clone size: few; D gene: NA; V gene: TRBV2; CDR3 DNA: TGTGCCAGCAGTGGCCGGGATCGTCAGCCCCAGCATTTT; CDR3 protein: CASSGRDRQPQHF
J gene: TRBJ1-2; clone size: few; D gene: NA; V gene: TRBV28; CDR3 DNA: TGTGCCAGCAGTTTATTGTCGGGGCCCCTTGGCTACACCTTC; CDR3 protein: CASSLLSGPLGYTF
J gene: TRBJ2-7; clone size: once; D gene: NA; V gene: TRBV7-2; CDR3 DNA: TGTGCCAGCAGCTGGGATACAAGAAGCTCCTACGAGCAGTACTTC; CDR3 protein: CASSWDTRSSYEQYF
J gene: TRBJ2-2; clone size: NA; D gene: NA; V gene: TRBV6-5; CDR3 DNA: TGTGCCAGCAGAACAGCGGCGAACACCGGGGAGCTGTTTTTT; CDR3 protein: CASRTAANTGELFF
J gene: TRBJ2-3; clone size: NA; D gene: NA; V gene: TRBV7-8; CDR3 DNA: TGTGCCAGCAACGACTTCAGGGTCTCGACAGATACGCAGTATTTT; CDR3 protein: CASNDFRVSTDTQYF
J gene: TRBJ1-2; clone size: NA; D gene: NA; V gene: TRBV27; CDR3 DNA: TGTGCCAGCAGTTTTCAGGCGGGATATGGCTACACCTTC; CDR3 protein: CASSFQAGYGYTF
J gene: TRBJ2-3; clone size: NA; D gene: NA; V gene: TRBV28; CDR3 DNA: TGTGCCAGCAGCCCGAGAGACGGGGGCACAGATACGCAGTATTTT; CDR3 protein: CASSPRDGGTDTQYF
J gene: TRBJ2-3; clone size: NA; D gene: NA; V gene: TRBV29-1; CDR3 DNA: TGCAGCGTGCAGGAGGGGCCAGATACGCAGTATTTT; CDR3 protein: CSVQEGPDTQYF
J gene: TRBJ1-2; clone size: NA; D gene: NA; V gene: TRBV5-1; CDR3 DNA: TGCGCCAGCAGCTTGGCGGGGGGGCGCAGGGATGGCTACACCTTC; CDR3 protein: CASSLAGGRRDGYTF
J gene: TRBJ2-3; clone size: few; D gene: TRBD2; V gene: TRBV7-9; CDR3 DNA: TGTGCCAGCAGCTTAGGGCGGGGGGTGGATACGCAGTATTTT; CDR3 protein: CASSLGRGVDTQYF
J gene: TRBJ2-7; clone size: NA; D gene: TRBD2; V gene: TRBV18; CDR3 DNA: TGTGCCAGCTCACCGGGACTAGCGGGAGGGAGCTCCTACGAGCAGTACTTC; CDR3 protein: CASSPGLAGGSSYEQYF
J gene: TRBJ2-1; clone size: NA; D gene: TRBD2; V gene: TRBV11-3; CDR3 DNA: TGTGCCAGCAGCTTGACCTCAGGCGGGAGGGAATTCTACAATGAGCAGTTCTTC; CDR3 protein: CASSLTSGGREFYNEQFF
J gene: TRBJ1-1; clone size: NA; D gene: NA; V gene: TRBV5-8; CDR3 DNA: TGTGCCAGCAAGTATTCTTTTGGGCAGGGAAAGCCTGAAGCTTTCTTT; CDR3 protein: CASKYSFGQGKPEAFF
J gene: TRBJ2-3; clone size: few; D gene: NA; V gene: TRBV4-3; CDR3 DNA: TGCGCCAGCAGCCAAGATGGTTGGGCTGAACTTTCTTCGAAGGACACAGATACGCAGTATTTT; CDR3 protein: CASSQDGWAELSSKDTDTQYF
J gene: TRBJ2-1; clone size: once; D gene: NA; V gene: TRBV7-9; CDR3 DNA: TGTGCCAGCCAACCGCCGCAGGCCTACAATGAGCAGTTCTTC; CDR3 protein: CASQPPQAYNEQFF
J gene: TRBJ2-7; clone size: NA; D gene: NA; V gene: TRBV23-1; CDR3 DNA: TGCGCCAGCAGTCACTATGGGGACACGTCCTACGAGCAGTACTTC; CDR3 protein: CASSHYGDTSYEQYF
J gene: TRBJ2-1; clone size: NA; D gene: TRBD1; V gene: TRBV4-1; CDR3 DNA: TGCGCCAGCAGCCGCCATACAGGGGCGGGCAACAATGAGCAGTTCTTC; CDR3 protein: CASSRHTGAGNNEQFF
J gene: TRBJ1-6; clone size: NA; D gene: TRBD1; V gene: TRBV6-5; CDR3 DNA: TGTGCCAGCAGTAGGACAGGGAGGGACTCACCCCTCCACTTT; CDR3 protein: CASSRTGRDSPLHF
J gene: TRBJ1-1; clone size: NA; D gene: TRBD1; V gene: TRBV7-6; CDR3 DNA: TGTGCCAGCAGCATGGACAGGGGCCGGGGGGTGGAAACTAGGCCCCGAACTGAAGCTTTCTTT; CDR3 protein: CASSMDRGRGVETRPRTEAFF
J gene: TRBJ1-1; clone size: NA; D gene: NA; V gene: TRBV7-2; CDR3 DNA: TGTGCCAGCAGCTTCATAGGGGTGAACACTGAAGCTTTCTTT; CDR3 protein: CASSFIGVNTEAFF
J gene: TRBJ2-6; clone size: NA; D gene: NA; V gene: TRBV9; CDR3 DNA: TGTGCCAGCAGCATACGTTCGGACTCTGGGGCCAACGTCCTGACTTTC; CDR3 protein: CASSIRSDSGANVLTF
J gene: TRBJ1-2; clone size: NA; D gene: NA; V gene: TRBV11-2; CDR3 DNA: TGTGCCAGCAGCTTAGAACCGGGGCTCCTGAGTCCCTTC; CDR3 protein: CASSLEPGLLSPF
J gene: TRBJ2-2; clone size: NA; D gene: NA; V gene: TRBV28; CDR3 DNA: TGTGCCAGCACCCCCGGGACAAGGAACACCGGGGAGCTGTTTTTT; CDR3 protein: CASTPGTRNTGELFF
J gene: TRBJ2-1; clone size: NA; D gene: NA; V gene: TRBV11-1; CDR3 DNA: TGTGCCAGCAGCTCGACTAGTCGGTCCTTGCGGGAGCAGTTCTTC; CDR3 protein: CASSSTSRSLREQFF
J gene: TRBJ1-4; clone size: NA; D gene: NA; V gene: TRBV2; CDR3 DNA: TGTGCCAGCAGTGGGGCGCGATGGGGGGAAAAACTGTTTTTT; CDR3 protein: CASSGARWGEKLFF
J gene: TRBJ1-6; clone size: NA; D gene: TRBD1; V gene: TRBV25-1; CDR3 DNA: TGTGCCAGCAGACAGGGGGATTCACCCCTCCACTTT; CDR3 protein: CASRQGDSPLHF
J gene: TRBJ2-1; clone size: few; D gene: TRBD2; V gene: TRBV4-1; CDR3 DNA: TGCGCCAGCAGCCAGCCCGGGACTAGCCACAATGAGCAGTTCTTC; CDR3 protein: CASSQPGTSHNEQFF
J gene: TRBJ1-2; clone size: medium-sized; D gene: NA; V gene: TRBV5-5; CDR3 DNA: TGTGCCAGCATGAGGGGCCCCTCCTATGGCTACACCTTC; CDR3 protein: CASMRGPSYGYTF
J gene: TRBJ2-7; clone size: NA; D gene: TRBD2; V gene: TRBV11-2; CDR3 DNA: TGTGCCAGCAGCTTTGGGCGACTAGCGGGGGGATACGAGCAGTACTTC; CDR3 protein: CASSFGRLAGGYEQYF
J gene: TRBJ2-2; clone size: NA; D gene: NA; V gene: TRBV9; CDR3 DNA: TGTGCCAGCAGAGGGGCCCAGGGTTTAGCGAACACCGGGGAGCTGTTTTTT; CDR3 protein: CASRGAQGLANTGELFF
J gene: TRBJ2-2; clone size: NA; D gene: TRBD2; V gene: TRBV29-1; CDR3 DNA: TGCAGCGTTGGGGTGGGGGGGACGGTGAACACCGGGGAGCTGTTTTTT; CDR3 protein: CSVGVGGTVNTGELFF
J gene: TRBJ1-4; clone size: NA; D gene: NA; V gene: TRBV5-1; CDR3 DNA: TGCGCCAGCAGCTTGCGCGCCCTGGCGGGGGTTGCAACTAATGAAAAACTGTTTTTT; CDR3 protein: CASSLRALAGVATNEKLFF
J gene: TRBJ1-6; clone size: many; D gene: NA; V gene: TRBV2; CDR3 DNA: TGTGCCAGCAGTGAATCCCGACCCCTCCACTTT; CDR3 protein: CASSESRPLHF
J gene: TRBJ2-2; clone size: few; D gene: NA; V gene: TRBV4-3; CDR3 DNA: TGCGCCAGCAGCCAACAACCCCCGGGACCGATTTACACCGGGGAGCTGTTTTTT; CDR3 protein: CASSQQPPGPIYTGELFF
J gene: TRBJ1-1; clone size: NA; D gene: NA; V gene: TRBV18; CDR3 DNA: TGTGCCAGCTCACCAGGGGCGCGGGACACTGAAGCTTTCTTT; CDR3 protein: CASSPGARDTEAFF
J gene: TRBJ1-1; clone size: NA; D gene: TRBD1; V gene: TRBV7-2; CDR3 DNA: TGTGCCAGCAGCTTAGATAACAGGGGGTTTACTGAAGCTTTCTTT; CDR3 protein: CASSLDNRGFTEAFF
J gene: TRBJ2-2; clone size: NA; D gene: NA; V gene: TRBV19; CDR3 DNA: TGTGCCAGTACGGCCACCGGGGAGCTGTTTTTT; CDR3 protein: CASTATGELFF
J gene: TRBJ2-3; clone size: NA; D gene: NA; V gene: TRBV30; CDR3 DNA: TGTGCCTGGAGGGCGAACCTCTTGAGCACAGATACGCAGTATTTT; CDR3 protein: CAWRANLLSTDTQYF
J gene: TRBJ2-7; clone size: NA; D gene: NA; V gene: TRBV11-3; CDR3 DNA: TGTGCCAGCAGCTTAGAACAGGGGGGGACCTACGAGCAGTACTTC; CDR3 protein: CASSLEQGGTYEQYF
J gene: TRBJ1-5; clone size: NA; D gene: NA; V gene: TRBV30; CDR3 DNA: TGTGCCTGGAGTGTTAATGTAGTTCAGCCCCAGCATTTT; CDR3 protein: CAWSVNVVQPQHF
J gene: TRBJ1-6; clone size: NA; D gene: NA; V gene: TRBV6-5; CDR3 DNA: TGTGCCAGCAGTTTTTATAGGGTTAATAATTCACCCCTCCACTTT; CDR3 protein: CASSFYRVNNSPLHF
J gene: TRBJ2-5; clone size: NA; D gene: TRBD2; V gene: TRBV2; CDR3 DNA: TGTGCCAGCTCCCTCGGGAGGGGGCAAGAGACCCAGTACTTC; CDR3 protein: CASSLGRGQETQYF
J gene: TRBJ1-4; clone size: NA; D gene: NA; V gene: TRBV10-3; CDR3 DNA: TGTGCCATCAGTGAGGGACTCCTGATTGGTAATGAAAAACTGTTTTTT; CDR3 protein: CAISEGLLIGNEKLFF
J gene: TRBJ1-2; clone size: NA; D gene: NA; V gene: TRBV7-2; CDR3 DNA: TGTGCCAGCAGCCATGAGGCGAGAAGCCATGGCTACACCTTC; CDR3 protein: CASSHEARSHGYTF
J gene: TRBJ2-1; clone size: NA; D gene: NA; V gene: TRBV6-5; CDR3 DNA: TGTGCCAGCAGTCCCACCCAGGGGGAGCAGTTCTTC; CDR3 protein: CASSPTQGEQFF
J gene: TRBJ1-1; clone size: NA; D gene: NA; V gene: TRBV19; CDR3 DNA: TGTGCCAGTAGTATATTCGGGGGGAACACTGAAGCTTTCTTT; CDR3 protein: CASSIFGGNTEAFF
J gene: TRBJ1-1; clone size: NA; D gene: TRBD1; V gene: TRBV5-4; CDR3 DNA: TGTGCCAGCAGTCGACCAGGACAGGCCGCTGAAGCTTTCTTT; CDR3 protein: CASSRPGQAAEAFF
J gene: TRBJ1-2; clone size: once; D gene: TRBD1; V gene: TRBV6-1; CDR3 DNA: TGTGCCAGCGCCGGACAGGGCCTGCGATCCTATGGCTACACCTTC; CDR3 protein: CASAGQGLRSYGYTF
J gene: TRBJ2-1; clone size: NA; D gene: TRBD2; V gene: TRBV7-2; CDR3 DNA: TGTGCCAGCAGCCGGACTAGCGGATTCAATGAGCAGTTCTTC; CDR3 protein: CASSRTSGFNEQFF
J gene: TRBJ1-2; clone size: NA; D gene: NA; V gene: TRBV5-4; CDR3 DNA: TGTGCCAGCAGCTTGGAACAGGGATGGAACTATGGCTACACCTTC; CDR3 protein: CASSLEQGWNYGYTF
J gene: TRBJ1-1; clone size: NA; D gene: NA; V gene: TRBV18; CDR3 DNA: TGTGCCAGCTCACCCATACAAGAGAACACTGAAGCTTTCTTT; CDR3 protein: CASSPIQENTEAFF
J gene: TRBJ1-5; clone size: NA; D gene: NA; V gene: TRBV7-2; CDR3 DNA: TGTGCCAGCAGCCCCCGGGGGAAGGATCAGCCCCAGCATTTT; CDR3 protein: CASSPRGKDQPQHF
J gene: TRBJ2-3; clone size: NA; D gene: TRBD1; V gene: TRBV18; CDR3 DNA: TGTGCCAGCTCACAGAGACCCGGGACAGGGCAGGCAAATACGCAGTATTTT; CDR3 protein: CASSQRPGTGQANTQYF